This passage covers 20 T cell receptor beta chains from one sample sequenced in a study of T cell responses to AZD1222 COVID-19 vaccine. Clones were read by immunoSEQ multiplex PCR, and TCRdb kept only the in-frame ones, dropping some. This table holds 100,000 to 120,000 clones, about 95% found once. The sample in question was peripheral blood, obtained 28 days after the second AZD1222 dose. Receptors were obtained from an adult who received the AZD1222 COVID-19 vaccine.

CDR3 protein: CAWSVERRKGLFF. The CDR3 DNA sequence: TGTGCCTGGAGTGTCGAGAGGAGGAAGGGACTGTTTTTT. V and J are TRBV30 and TRBJ1-4; D remains ambiguous. CDR1 GTSNPN and CDR2 SVGIG come from the germline V gene (reference sequence). The CDR3 runs to 13 residues. The ends were cut back, 0 bases at V and 13 bases at J, with 15 bases in the middle.

V usage is TRBV19 and J usage is TRBJ2-2; the D gene could be TRBD1 or TRBD2 (6 bases each). The CDR3 runs to 16 residues. Germline lookup yields CDR1 LNHDA and CDR2 SQIVND (reference sequence). Trimming left V 8 bases short and J 4 bases short, with 20 bases between. The CDR3 region is CASSLLGGRSTGELFF. The CDR3 coding sequence is TGTGCCAGTTCCCTATTGGGGGGCCGGAGCACCGGGGAGCTGTTTTTT.

The rearrangement links TRBV25-1 to TRBJ2-7, with D perhaps matching TRBD1 (6 bases). Trimming shortened V by 7 bases and J by 0 bases, and 16 bases separated the two germline ends. The CDR3 runs to 15 residues. CDR1 is MGHDK, CDR2 SYGVNS, per germline. In DNA, the CDR3 is TGTGCCAGCAAACCCCGGGACACCGCCTCCTACGAGCAGTACTTC. It is translated as CASKPRDTASYEQYF.

The V and J genes are TRBV7-2 and TRBJ1-2; possibly TRBD1 for D (6 bases). CDR1 SGHTA and CDR2 FQGNSA come from the germline V gene. The CDR3 has 16 residues. The germline V and J ends were trimmed by 3 bases and 8 bases, with 22 bases remaining between them. The CDR3 spells CASSFKTGTPKGGYTF. The DNA for the CDR3 is TGTGCCAGCAGCTTTAAAACCGGGACACCGAAGGGGGGCTACACCTTC.

The count of this clone is one. V and J are TRBV29-1 and TRBJ1-1; D is unclear. Germline V gene sequence: CDR1 SQVTM, CDR2 ANQGSEA. Trimming removed 4 bases from V and 7 bases from J, with 22 bases in between. The CDR3 has 15 residues. CDR3 sequence: CSVGLRHSWESEAFF. CDR3 nucleotides: TGCAGCGTTGGGTTGCGGCACAGTTGGGAGAGTGAAGCTTTCTTT.

The rearrangement joins TRBV11-2 to TRBJ2-5; no clear D. The CDR3 is 11 amino acids. Germline CDR1 reads SGHAT; CDR2 reads FQNNGV. Trimming cost V 5 bases and J 5 bases, with 6 bases left between them. In nucleotides, the CDR3 is TGTGCCAGCAGCGTAGTCGAGACCCAGTACTTC. This codes for CASSVVETQYF.

The gene calls are TRBV6-5 and TRBJ1-2, with D possibly being TRBD1 (5 bases). The CDR3 sequence is 15 residues long. Looked up from germline, CDR1 is MNHEY and CDR2 is SVGAGI. The V gene lost 3 bases and the J gene lost 3 bases, with 14 bases spanning the gap. The CDR3 spells CASSYRARGHYGYTF. The CDR3 DNA sequence: TGTGCCAGCAGTTATCGGGCACGGGGACACTATGGCTACACCTTC.

The chain combines TRBV14 with TRBJ1-2, with TRBD1 matching over 7 bases. With 2 bases clipped from V and 6 bases from J, the junction kept 3 bases outside the gene matches. The CDR3 extends over 13 amino acids. Germline V gives CDR1 SGHDN, CDR2 FVKESK. The CDR3 coding sequence is TGTGCCAGCAGCCAACAAGGACAGGATGGCTACACCTTC. It translates to CASSQQGQDGYTF.

This clone came up once. The J gene is TRBJ2-3, the V gene TRBV18, with D maybe TRBD2 (6 bases). The CDR3 runs 21 residues. Germline loops: CDR1 KGHSH, CDR2 LQKENI. V was shortened by 3 bases and J by 1 base, with 29 bases between the two germline ends. CDR3 region: CASSPTEHTRREAYGTDTQYF. The CDR3 DNA reads as TGTGCCAGCTCACCGACCGAACATACCAGAAGGGAGGCGTACGGCACAGATACGCAGTATTTT.

The chain has TRBV28 and TRBJ1-5; D gene unclear. The CDR3 runs to 11 residues. Trimming stripped 6 bases from V and 4 bases from J, with 4 bases between. CDR1 is MDHEN, CDR2 SYDVKM, per germline. The CDR3 region has the DNA TGTGCCAGCAGCCGAAATCAGCCCCAGCATTTT. Protein product: CASSRNQPQHF.

The chain recombines TRBV6-5 with TRBJ1-3; no clear D gene. CDR3 length equals 16 residues. Germline V lookup: CDR1 MNHEY, CDR2 SVGAGI. The V and J ends lost 2 bases and 3 bases respectively, with 14 bases between them. The CDR3 DNA follows: TGTGCCAGCAGTTACGGTCCGAGAGGGATTGGAAACACCATATATTTT. Translating it yields CASSYGPRGIGNTIYF.

This clone was seen only once. The CDR3 coding sequence is TGTGCCAGCAGTTTTGGGGACAGTCAGCCCCAGCATTTT. Amino acid sequence: CASSFGDSQPQHF. The V gene is TRBV12-3 or TRBV12-4, the J gene TRBJ1-5, with TRBD1 matching over 7 bases. V shed 3 bases and J 6 bases; nucleotides not matched to a gene: 2. CDR3 length equals 13 residues.

This clone was seen a single time. This rearrangement joins TRBV5-6 to TRBJ2-1; 7 nucleotides line up with TRBD2. This CDR3 spans 15 amino acids. Germline V gene data show CDR1 as SGHDT and CDR2 as YYEEEE. V lost 1 base and J lost 5; bases outside the gene matches: 6. Written as DNA, the CDR3 is TGTGCCAGCAGCTTGTACCCAGGGAGGGACAATGAGCAGTTCTTC. Its translation is CASSLYPGRDNEQFF.

The chain uses TRBV21-1 and TRBJ1-1. TRBV21-1 is an annotated pseudogene. The CDR3 sequence is 15 residues long. The CDR3 protein is CASSKMGVPIAEAFF. In DNA, the CDR3 is TGTGCCAGCAGCAAAATGGGGGTTCCCATTGCTGAAGCTTTCTTT.

The gene calls are TRBV18 and TRBJ1-6; D is undetermined. V lost 3 bases and J lost 6, with 9 bases in between. Germline values: CDR1 KGHSH, CDR2 LQKENI. The CDR3 spans 14 residues. CDR3 in amino acids: CASSPYQANSPLHF. The CDR3, as DNA: TGTGCCAGCTCACCGTATCAAGCTAATTCACCCCTCCACTTT. The entire variable domain, with the rest obtained from reference TRBV18 and TRBJ1-6, is as follows: NAGVMQNPRHLVRRRGQEARLRCSPMKGHSHVYWYRQLPEEGLKFMVYLQKENIIDESGMPKERFSAEFPKEGPSILRIQQVVRGDSAAYFCASSPYQANSPLHFGNGTRLTVT.

The V call is TRBV3-1 (or the pseudogene TRBV3-2), the J call TRBJ2-1; TRBD2 agrees at 11 bases. CDR1 LGHDT and CDR2 YNNKEL come from the germline V gene (reference sequence). The CDR3 runs to 17 residues. V was pared by 4 bases and J by 0 bases, with 5 bases of the junction left unmatched. This chain's CDR3 is CASSLGLAGPSYNEQFF. The CDR3 DNA is TGTGCCAGCAGCCTCGGACTAGCGGGCCCCTCCTACAATGAGCAGTTCTTC.

V and J are TRBV6-5 and TRBJ1-2; D might be TRBD1 (5 bases). Trimming removed 6 bases at V and 4 bases at J, with 15 bases between. Germline CDR1 MNHEY, CDR2 SVGAGI. The CDR3 totals 14 residues. The CDR3, as DNA: TGTGCCAGCAGCCAGTCAGGGTGGCCCTATGGCTACACCTTC. As protein: CASSQSGWPYGYTF.

V gene TRBV19 combines with J gene TRBJ1-2, with a tentative D call TRBD1 (5 bases). The CDR3 runs 13 residues. Trimming took off 3 bases at V and 4 bases at J, with 9 bases between the two ends. CDR1 LNHDA and CDR2 SQIVND come from the germline V gene (reference sequence). In nucleotides, the CDR3 is TGTGCCAGTAGTATTAGTCAGGGCTATGGCTACACCTTC. Translating it yields CASSISQGYGYTF.

The rearrangement links TRBV6-6 to TRBJ1-5; a possible D gene is TRBD1 (5 bases). There are 15 residues in the CDR3. The V and J ends lost 5 bases and 7 bases respectively, with 18 bases between them. Looked up from germline, CDR1 is MNHNY and CDR2 is SVGAGI (reference sequence). The CDR3 DNA reads as TGTGCCAGCAGTCCCGGGGGGGGGAATGGCCAGCCCCAGCATTTT. Amino acid sequence: CASSPGGGNGQPQHF.

A remark on this clone: Additional DNA sequences in this sample encode the identical CDR3. The CDR3 nucleotides read TGTGCCTGGAGTGTAGACAGCAATCAGCCCCAGCATTTT. Residues: CAWSVDSNQPQHF. The V call is TRBV30, the J call TRBJ1-5; D gene unclear. This CDR3 has 13 amino acids. Germline V lookup: CDR1 GTSNPN, CDR2 SVGIG (reference sequence). Trimming stripped 0 bases from V and 1 base from J, with 4 bases between. The variable domain in full, completed from reference TRBV30 and TRBJ1-5, reads SQTIHQWPATLVQPVGSPLSLECTVEGTSNPNLYWYRQAAGRGLQLLFYSVGIGQISSEVPQNLSASRPQDRQFILSSKKLLLSDSGFYLCAWSVDSNQPQHFGDGTRLSIL.